What follows are 5 T cell receptor beta chains derived from one specimen sequenced in a study of T-cell memory formation after mild COVID-19 (dated by TCRdb to about 2021). Library preparation used 5' RACE. Sequencing was carried out with an Illumina NovaSeq 6000. TCRdb took the public reads, trimmed them with fastp at Q25, ran MiXCR for clone calling and kept in-frame beta chains. Each CDR3 protein appears once, grouped with its most common genes and DNA. Recorded for this sample are nearly 250,000 distinct CDR3 sequences; roughly 15% of them occurred a single time. 2.1% of the sample lies in the top ten. Sequenced: PBMCs or a T cell subset sorted from them (not recorded which). The receptors were sampled from an adult woman who had mild COVID-19 (a few samples of this study predate the infection). The sample titles of this study are shuffled in the database, so cell type and time point are left out; the donor was told from shared clones.

V usage is TRBV5-6 and J usage is TRBJ1-1; TRBD1 might be the D (6 bases). The germline V gene has CDR1 SGHDT and CDR2 YYEEEE. Trimming left V 5 bases short and J 1 base short, with 18 bases between. CDR3 length equals 16 residues. CDR3 in DNA: TGTGCCAGCAGTTTATTCACCGGGACACAGAACACTGAAGCTTTCTTT. As protein: CASSLFTGTQNTEAFF.

There are a few counts of this clonotype. The V and J genes are TRBV12-3 or TRBV12-4 and TRBJ2-3; a weak D match, TRBD1 (6 bases). The V end lost 4 bases, the J end lost 0 bases, and 11 bases lay between the germline ends. The CDR3 length is 15 residues. The CDR3 loop is CASSYQDSSTDTQYF. The CDR3 nucleotides are TGTGCCAGCAGTTATCAGGACAGTAGCACAGATACGCAGTATTTT.

This clonotype was counted only a few times. The CDR3 nucleotides read TGTGCCAGCAGTTACTCTTGGACGAACTACGAGCAGTACTTC. Its protein product is CASSYSWTNYEQYF. J is TRBJ2-7 and V is TRBV6-2 or TRBV6-3; D is ambiguous. CDR1 is MNHEY, CDR2 SVGEGT, per germline. Trimming removed 0 bases from V and 3 bases from J, with 9 bases in between. This CDR3 spans 14 amino acids.

This clonotype has more than one count but fewer than ten. The chain combines TRBV20-1 with TRBJ2-1; TRBD2 aligns across 7 bases. CDR1 is DFQATT and CDR2 is SNEGSKA in the germline V gene (reference sequence). The junction had 12 bases not matched to a gene; V was cut back by 4 bases and J by 3 bases. The CDR3 is 16 residues long. CDR3 region: CSAKSTGTTYYNEQFF. The CDR3 DNA reads TGCAGTGCTAAGTCGACCGGGACTACTTACTACAATGAGCAGTTCTTC.

This chain connects TRBV5-1 to TRBJ1-1, with D tentatively TRBD1 (5 bases). Germline V gene data show CDR1 as SGHRS and CDR2 as YFSETQ. Trimming took 3 bases from V and 6 from J, leaving 15 bases between them. This CDR3 contains 14 residues. This chain's CDR3 is CASSSGGAGAEAFF. CDR3 sequence (DNA): TGCGCCAGCAGCTCCGGAGGGGCAGGCGCTGAAGCTTTCTTT.